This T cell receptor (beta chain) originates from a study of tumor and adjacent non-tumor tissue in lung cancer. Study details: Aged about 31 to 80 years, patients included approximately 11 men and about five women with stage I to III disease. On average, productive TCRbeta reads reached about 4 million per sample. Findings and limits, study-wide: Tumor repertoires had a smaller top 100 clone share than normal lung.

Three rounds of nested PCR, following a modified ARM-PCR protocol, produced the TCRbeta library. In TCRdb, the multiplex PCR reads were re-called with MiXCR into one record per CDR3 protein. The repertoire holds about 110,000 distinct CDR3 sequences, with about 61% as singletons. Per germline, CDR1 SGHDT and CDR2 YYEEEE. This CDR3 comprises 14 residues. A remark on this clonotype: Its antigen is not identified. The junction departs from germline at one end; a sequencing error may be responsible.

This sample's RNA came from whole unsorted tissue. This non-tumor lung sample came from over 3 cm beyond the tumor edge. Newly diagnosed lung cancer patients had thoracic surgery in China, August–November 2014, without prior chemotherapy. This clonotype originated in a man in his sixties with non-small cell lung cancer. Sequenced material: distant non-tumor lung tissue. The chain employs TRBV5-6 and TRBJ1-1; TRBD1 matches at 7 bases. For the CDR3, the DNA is TGTTCCAGCAGCACCGCAACAGGGGACACTGAAACTTTCTTT. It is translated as CSSSTATGDTETFF.